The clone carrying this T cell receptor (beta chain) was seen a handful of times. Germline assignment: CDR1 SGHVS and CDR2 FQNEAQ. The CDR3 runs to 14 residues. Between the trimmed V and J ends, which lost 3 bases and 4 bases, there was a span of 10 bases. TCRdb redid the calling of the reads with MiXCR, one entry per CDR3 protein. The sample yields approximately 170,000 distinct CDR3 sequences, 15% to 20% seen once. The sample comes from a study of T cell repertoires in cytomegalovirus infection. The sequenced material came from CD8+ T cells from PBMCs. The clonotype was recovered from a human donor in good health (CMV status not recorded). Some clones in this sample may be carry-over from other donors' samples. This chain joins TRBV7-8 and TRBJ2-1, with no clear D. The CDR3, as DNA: TGTGCCAGCAGCTTTGGGGTCGGATACAATGAGCAGTTCTTC. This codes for CASSFGVGYNEQFF.